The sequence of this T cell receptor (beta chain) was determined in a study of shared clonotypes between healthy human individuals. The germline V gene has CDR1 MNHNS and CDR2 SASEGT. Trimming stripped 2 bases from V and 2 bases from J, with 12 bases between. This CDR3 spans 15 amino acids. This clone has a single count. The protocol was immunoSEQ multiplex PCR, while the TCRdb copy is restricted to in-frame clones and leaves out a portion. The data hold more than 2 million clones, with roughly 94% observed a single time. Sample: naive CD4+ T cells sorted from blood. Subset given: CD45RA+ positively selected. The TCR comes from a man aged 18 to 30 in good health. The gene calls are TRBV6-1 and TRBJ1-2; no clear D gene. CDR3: CASSERPTHNYGYTF. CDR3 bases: TGTGCCAGCAGTGAAAGGCCAACCCACAACTATGGCTACACCTTC.